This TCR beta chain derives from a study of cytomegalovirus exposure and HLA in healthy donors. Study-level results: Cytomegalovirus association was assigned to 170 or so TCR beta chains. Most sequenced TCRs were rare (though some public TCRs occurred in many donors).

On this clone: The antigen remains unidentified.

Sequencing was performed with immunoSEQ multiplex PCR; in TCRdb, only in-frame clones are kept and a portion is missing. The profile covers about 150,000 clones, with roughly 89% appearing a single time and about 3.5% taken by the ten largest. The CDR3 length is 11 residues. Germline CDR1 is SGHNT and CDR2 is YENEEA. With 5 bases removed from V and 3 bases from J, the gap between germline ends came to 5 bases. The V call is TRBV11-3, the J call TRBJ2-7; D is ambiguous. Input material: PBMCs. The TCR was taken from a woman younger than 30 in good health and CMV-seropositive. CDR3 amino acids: CASSTDYEQYF. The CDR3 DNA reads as TGTGCCAGCAGCACTGACTACGAGCAGTACTTC.